This passage covers 12 T cell receptor beta chains from one sample sequenced in a study of regulatory T cells in long-lasting Graves disease. Time point given: newly diagnosed GD, antithyroid drugs for less than 3 months. After RNA was extracted from PBMCs, the TCR library was made from it. Arm-PCR of CDR3 regions and iRepertoire HTBI primers were the basis on which TCR beta libraries were built. TCRdb re-derived calls from the multiplex PCR reads in MiXCR, one entry per CDR3 protein. The table has a few hundred thousand distinct CDR3 sequences, 15% to 20% seen once. The same sample was also studied in work on T cells in Graves' hyperthyroidism and ophthalmopathy.

The sequenced sample was peripheral blood mononuclear cells (PBMCs), obtained at new diagnosis, from a patient treated with antithyroid drugs. These receptors were obtained from a woman aged 25-40 years with Graves disease.

This clonotype came up once. A far bigger clonotype differs at one base, so this is likely a read error. The chain employs TRBV13 and TRBJ2-3; 7 positions agree with TRBD1. Germline V gives CDR1 PRHDT, CDR2 FYEKMQ (reference sequence). This CDR3 has 13 amino acids. CDR3 nucleotides: TGTACCAGCATGGGGACAGCTACGGATACGCAGTATTTT. It encodes CTSMGTATDTQYF.

This clonotype was seen at least ten times. This chain joins TRBV24-1 and TRBJ2-2, with TRBD1 matching 8 bases. The ends lost 4 bases at V and 0 bases at J; junction bases unmatched: 3. The CDR3 has 16 amino acids. Germline V CDR1 and CDR2: KGHDR, SFDVKD. As DNA, the CDR3 is TGTGCCACCAGTGACACGACAGGGGCGAACACCGGGGAGCTGTTTTTT. Translated: CATSDTTGANTGELFF.

The chain is built from TRBV5-5 and TRBJ2-2; the match to TRBD2 covers 9 bases. Germline V gene lookup returns CDR1 SGHKS and CDR2 YYEKEE (reference sequence). This CDR3 region has 17 residues. Unmatched junction bases numbered 11, after V lost 4 bases and J lost 4 bases. As DNA, the CDR3 is TGTGCCAGCAGCACCCTGTGGGTAGCGGGGGTCACCGGGGAGCTGTTTTTT. Amino acid sequence: CASSTLWVAGVTGELFF.

This clonotype has ten or more counts. The rearrangement links TRBV6-5 to TRBJ1-1, with a possible D match to TRBD1 (6 bases). This CDR3 region has 14 residues. Germline CDR1 and CDR2: MNHEY and SVGAGI. V lost 2 bases to trimming and J lost 1 base, with 8 bases between them. For the CDR3, the DNA is TGTGCCAGCAGTTACCAGGGACAGAACACTGAAGCTTTCTTT. Encoded protein: CASSYQGQNTEAFF.

The chain combines TRBV7-2 with TRBJ1-1, with D maybe TRBD1 (5 bases). The CDR3 has 14 amino acids. V was shortened by 7 bases and J by 1 base, with 13 bases between the two germline ends. Germline V gene lookup returns CDR1 SGHTA and CDR2 FQGNSA. The DNA for the CDR3 is TGTGCCAGCATTCCCGGGACCCAGAACACTGAAGCTTTCTTT. Residues: CASIPGTQNTEAFF.

This clonotype was counted a few times. The chain has TRBV5-1 and TRBJ1-2; possibly TRBD1 for D (5 bases). The CDR3 length is 16 residues. Looked up from germline, CDR1 is SGHRS and CDR2 is YFSETQ. Trimming left V 4 bases short and J 3 bases short, with 19 bases between. The CDR3 here is CASSGGTSSPHYGYTF. The CDR3 nucleotides read TGCGCCAGCAGCGGTGGGACCTCATCCCCCCACTATGGCTACACCTTC.

This clonotype has a count of ten or more. Its ends do not fully match the called genes, so a read error is possible. The V call is TRBV18, the J call TRBJ2-2; D tentatively reads TRBD1 or TRBD2 (7 bases each). Germline assignment: CDR1 KGHSH and CDR2 LQKENI. This CDR3 has 16 residues. CDR3 sequence: CASSSPTGRDTGELFF. Written as DNA, the CDR3 is TGTGCCAGCTCATCACCGACAGGGAGGGACACCGGGGAGCTGTTTTTT. Using reference TRBV18 and TRBJ2-2 for the parts outside the CDR3, the full variable domain is NAGVMQNPRHLVRRRGQEARLRCSPMKGHSHVYWYRQLPEEGLKFMVYLQKENIIDESGMPKERFSAEFPKEGPSILRIQQVVRGDSAAYFCASSSPTGRDTGELFFGEGSRLTVL.

This clonotype was found many times. The J gene is TRBJ1-1, the V gene TRBV6-1; D is uncertain. The CDR3 extends over 11 amino acids. From germline, CDR1 is MNHNS and CDR2 SASEGT. V gave up 6 bases and J gave up 4 bases, with 6 bases separating them. The CDR3 protein is CASRQSTEAFF. The CDR3 bases are TGTGCCAGCAGACAATCCACTGAAGCTTTCTTT.

This clonotype came up many times. This sequence joins TRBV6-1 and TRBJ1-1, with 8 bases lining up with TRBD1. Germline V gives CDR1 MNHNS, CDR2 SASEGT. The CDR3 is 13 amino acids. Trimming at V came to 4 bases and at J to 8 bases, leaving 6 bases not matched to a gene. CDR3 coding DNA: TGTGCCAGCAGTGCCTTCGGACAGGGCGAAGCTTTCTTT. Its translation is CASSAFGQGEAFF.

This clonotype was observed a single time. Given a far larger clone just one base away, this is likely a sequencing read error. CDR3 sequence (DNA): TGTGCCAGCGGCCGGGTCCGATACGCAACTAATGAAAAACTGTTTTTT. Its translation is CASGRVRYATNEKLFF. The V gene is TRBV12-3 or TRBV12-4, the J gene TRBJ1-4; no firm D call. The CDR3 covers 16 residues. V was shortened by 8 bases and J by 0 bases, with 16 bases between the two germline ends.

This clonotype was detected ten times or more. The V gene is TRBV10-3, the J gene TRBJ1-2; D call uncertain. V was clipped by 2 bases and J by 4 bases, with 11 bases between them. The CDR3 contains 14 residues. Germline CDR1 is ENHRY and CDR2 is SYGVKD. The CDR3 bases are TGTGCCATCAGTGAGCCAGACAAGCCCTATGGCTACACCTTC. As protein: CAISEPDKPYGYTF.

The chain carries TRBV19 and TRBJ2-2; D unclear. The CDR3 consists of 12 residues. Germline V gene lookup returns CDR1 LNHDA and CDR2 SQIVND (reference sequence). Trimming removed 3 bases from V and 8 bases from J, with 7 bases in between. The CDR3 loop is CASSMDAGELFF. The DNA of the CDR3 is TGTGCCAGTAGTATGGACGCAGGGGAGCTGTTTTTT.